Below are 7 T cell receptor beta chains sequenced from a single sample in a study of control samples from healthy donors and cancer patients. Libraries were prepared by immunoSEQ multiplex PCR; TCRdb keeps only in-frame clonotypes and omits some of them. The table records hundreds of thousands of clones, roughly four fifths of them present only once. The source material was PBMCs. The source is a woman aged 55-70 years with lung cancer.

CDR3 sequence reads: CASSFEGGPPYEQYF. The CDR3 DNA reads as TGTGCCAGCAGTTTCGAGGGAGGGCCCCCCTACGAGCAGTACTTC. The rearrangement uses TRBV28 and TRBJ2-7, with 7 bases identical to TRBD2. This CDR3 has 15 residues. The ends lost 3 bases at V and 2 bases at J; junction bases unmatched: 7. Germline loops: CDR1 MDHEN, CDR2 SYDVKM. Full variable domain (outside the CDR3, taken from reference TRBV28 and TRBJ2-7): DVKVTQSSRYLVKRTGEKVFLECVQDMDHENMFWYRQDPGLGLRLIYFSYDVKMKEKGDIPEGYSVSREKKERFSLILESASTNQTSMYLCASSFEGGPPYEQYFGPGTRLTVT.

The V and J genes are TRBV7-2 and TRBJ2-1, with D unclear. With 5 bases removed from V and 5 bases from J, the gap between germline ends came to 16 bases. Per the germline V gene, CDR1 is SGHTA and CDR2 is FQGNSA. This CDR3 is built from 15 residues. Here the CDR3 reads CASSPLGSVDNEQFF. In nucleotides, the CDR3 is TGTGCCAGCAGCCCCTTAGGTTCCGTAGACAATGAGCAGTTCTTC.

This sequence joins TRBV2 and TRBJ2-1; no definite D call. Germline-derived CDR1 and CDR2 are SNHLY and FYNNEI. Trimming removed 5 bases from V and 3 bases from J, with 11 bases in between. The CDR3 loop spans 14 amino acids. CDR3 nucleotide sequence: TGTGCCAGCAGTCGCCGCCTCATCTACAATGAGCAGTTCTTC. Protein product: CASSRRLIYNEQFF.

CDR3 sequence (DNA): TGTGCCAGCAGTGTTTCGAGGACGGCATCTCTGTTTTTT. Protein: CASSVSRTASLFF. V gene TRBV2 combines with J gene TRBJ1-4, with D unclear. CDR1 is SNHLY, CDR2 FYNNEI, per germline. The CDR3 sequence is 13 residues long. V was shortened by 4 bases and J by 14 bases, with 17 bases between the two germline ends.

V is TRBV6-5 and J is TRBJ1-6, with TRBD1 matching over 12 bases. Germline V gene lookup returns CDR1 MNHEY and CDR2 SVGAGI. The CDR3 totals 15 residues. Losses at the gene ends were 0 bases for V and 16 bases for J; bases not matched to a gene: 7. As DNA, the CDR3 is TGTGCCAGCAGTTACTCGTGGGACAGGGGGCGAGGGCTCCACTTT. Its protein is CASSYSWDRGRGLHF.

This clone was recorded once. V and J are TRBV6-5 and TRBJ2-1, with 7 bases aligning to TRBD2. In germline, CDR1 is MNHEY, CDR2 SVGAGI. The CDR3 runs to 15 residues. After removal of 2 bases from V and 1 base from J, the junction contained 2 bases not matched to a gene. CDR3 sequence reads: CASSYKRGSYNEQFF. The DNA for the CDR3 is TGTGCCAGCAGTTACAAGCGGGGTTCCTACAATGAGCAGTTCTTC.

For the CDR3, the DNA is TGTGCCAGCAGCTTAGGACAGGGGATCAATGAGCAGTTCTTC. Translating it yields CASSLGQGINEQFF. J is TRBJ2-1 and V is TRBV7-9, with 8 bases that match TRBD1. CDR1 and CDR2 from the germline V gene are SEHNR and FQNEAQ (reference sequence). V shed 1 base, J shed 6 bases, and the junction held 2 bases outside the gene matches. The CDR3 covers 14 residues.